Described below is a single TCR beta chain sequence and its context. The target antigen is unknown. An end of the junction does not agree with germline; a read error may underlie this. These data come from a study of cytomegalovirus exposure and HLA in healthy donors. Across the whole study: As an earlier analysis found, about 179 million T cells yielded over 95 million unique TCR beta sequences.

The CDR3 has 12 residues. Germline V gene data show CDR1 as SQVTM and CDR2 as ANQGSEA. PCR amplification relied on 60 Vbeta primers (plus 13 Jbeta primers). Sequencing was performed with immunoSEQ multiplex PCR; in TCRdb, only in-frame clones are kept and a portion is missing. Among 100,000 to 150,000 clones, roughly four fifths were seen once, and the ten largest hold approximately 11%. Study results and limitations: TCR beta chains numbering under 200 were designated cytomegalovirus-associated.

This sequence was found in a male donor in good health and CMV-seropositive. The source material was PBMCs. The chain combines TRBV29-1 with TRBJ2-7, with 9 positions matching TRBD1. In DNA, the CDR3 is TGCAGCTTTGAGGGACAGGGCGACGAGCAGTACTTC. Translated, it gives CSFEGQGDEQYF.